This is a list of T cell receptor beta chains from one sample in a study of blood T cell repertoires in COVID-19. Sequencing used immunoSEQ multiplex PCR; TCRdb keeps in-frame clones, though not all of them. The table lists hundreds of thousands of clones, 83% of them singletons. Source material: peripheral blood. Receptors were obtained from a woman in her 30s with COVID-19, enrolled during active disease. Each CDR3 is given with its conserved first and last residue. A D gene is named only where the DNA matches it firmly. Size is omitted from some rows. Given values are once, few, many or a class for expanded clones.

V gene,J gene,D gene,clone size,CDR3 DNA,CDR3 protein
TRBV14,TRBJ1-1,.,.,TGTGCCAGCAGCCACAGAACAGGGCTTGGGAACACTGAAGCTTTCTTT,CASSHRTGLGNTEAFF
TRBV11-2,TRBJ1-6,TRBD1,.,TGTGCCAGCAGCTTAGGTCGACAGGGGGCATATTCACCCCTCCACTTT,CASSLGRQGAYSPLHF
TRBV12-3/TRBV12-4,TRBJ2-1,TRBD1,.,TGTGCCAGCAGCCGGACAGGGGACAATGAGCAGTTCTTC,CASSRTGDNEQFF
TRBV4-1,TRBJ2-7,.,few,TGCGCCAGCAGCGAGGGACTTCTCTCCTCCTACGAGCAGTACTTC,CASSEGLLSSYEQYF
TRBV15,TRBJ2-7,.,.,TGTGCCACCAGCCCTCATTTCCGGGCTAGCGAATCCTACGAGCAGTACTTC,CATSPHFRASESYEQYF
TRBV2,TRBJ2-3,TRBD1,.,TGTGCCAGCAGAGATAAAACAACAGGGGGCGCAGCGCAGTATTTT,CASRDKTTGGAAQYF
TRBV30,TRBJ2-1,TRBD2,.,TGTGCCTGGAGTCCTCGTCCTAGCGGGGGCCCGGACCGACCCTTCCTTTCCTACAATGAGCAGTTCTTC,CAWSPRPSGGPDRPFLSYNEQFF
TRBV6-1,TRBJ1-3,TRBD1,.,TGTGCCAGCAGTGTAGGGACAGACCTTTACTCTGGAAACACCATATATTTT,CASSVGTDLYSGNTIYF
TRBV5-4,TRBJ2-7,.,.,TGTGCCAGCAGCTCCGGTAAGGGACTGACCTCCTACGAGCAGTACTTC,CASSSGKGLTSYEQYF
TRBV5-1,TRBJ2-7,.,.,TGCGCCAGCAGCTCTGATGCATCCGGGACTCCTTACGAGCAGTACTTC,CASSSDASGTPYEQYF
TRBV5-4,TRBJ2-6,.,.,TGTGCCAGCAGCCCCCAGGGCAGCTCTGGGGCCAACGTCCTGACTTTC,CASSPQGSSGANVLTF
TRBV29-1,TRBJ1-2,TRBD1,.,TGCAGCGTATCGGACAGGGGGCAGATTGGCTACACCTTC,CSVSDRGQIGYTF
TRBV27,TRBJ2-2,.,.,TGTGCCAGCAGTTTATCGGGGAGAGGGGGGGAGCTGTTTTTT,CASSLSGRGGELFF
TRBV5-1,TRBJ2-7,TRBD1,.,TGCGCCAGCAGCTTGGGGGGACAGTCCTACGAGCAGTACTTC,CASSLGGQSYEQYF
TRBV6-2/TRBV6-3,TRBJ2-4,TRBD1,.,TGTGCCAGCAGTTCTACAGGGGTCAAAAACATTCAGTACTTC,CASSSTGVKNIQYF